This TCR beta chain was sequenced for a study of blood T cell repertoires in COVID-19. At the level of the study: PBMCs, B-cell-depleted T cells, or T cells provided the cDNA or gDNA that made up the material.

Per the original data handling: Amplifying reference gene primers gave estimates of nucleated cell counts. This table comes from immunoSEQ multiplex PCR, and its TCRdb copy is limited to in-frame clones, with some not included. D and trimming come from the DNA, and the V and J calls and clone size come from that table. The sample has about 130,000 clones; about 70% are singletons. Material for sequencing was peripheral blood. The receptor's source is a man older than 75 with COVID-19, enrolled during active disease.

The DNA for the CDR3 is TGCGCCAGCAGCCTGGGGGGTGAGCAGTTCTTC. It is translated as CASSLGGEQFF. The chain joins TRBV4-1 to TRBJ2-1, with D perhaps TRBD2 (6 bases). V lost 4 bases to trimming and J lost 9 bases, with 7 bases between them. Germline CDR1 is MGHRA and CDR2 is YSYEKL. The CDR3 sequence is 11 residues long.